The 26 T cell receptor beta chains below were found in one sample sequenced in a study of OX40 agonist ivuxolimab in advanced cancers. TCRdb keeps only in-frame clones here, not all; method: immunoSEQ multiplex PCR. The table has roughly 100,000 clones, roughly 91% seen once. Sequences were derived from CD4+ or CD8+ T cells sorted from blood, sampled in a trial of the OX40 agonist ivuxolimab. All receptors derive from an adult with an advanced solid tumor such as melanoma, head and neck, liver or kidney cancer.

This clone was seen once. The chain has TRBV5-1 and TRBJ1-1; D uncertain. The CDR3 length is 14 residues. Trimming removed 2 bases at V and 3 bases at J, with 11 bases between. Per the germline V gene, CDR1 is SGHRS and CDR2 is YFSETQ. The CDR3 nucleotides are TGCGCCAGCAGCTTCCCAGCCGGGGACACTGAAGCTTTCTTT. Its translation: CASSFPAGDTEAFF.

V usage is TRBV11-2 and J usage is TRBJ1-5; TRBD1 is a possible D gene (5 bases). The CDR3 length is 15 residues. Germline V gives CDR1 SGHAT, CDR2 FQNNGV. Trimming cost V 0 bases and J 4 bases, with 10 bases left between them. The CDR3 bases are TGTGCCAGCAGCTTAGATCAGGGCAGAAATCAGCCCCAGCATTTT. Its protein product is CASSLDQGRNQPQHF.

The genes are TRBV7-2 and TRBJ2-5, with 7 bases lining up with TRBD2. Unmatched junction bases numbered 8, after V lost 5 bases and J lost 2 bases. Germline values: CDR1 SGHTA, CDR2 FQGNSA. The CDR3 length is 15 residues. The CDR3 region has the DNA TGTGCCAGCAGCCAGGGCCCCGGGGGGCAAGAGACCCAGTACTTC. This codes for CASSQGPGGQETQYF.

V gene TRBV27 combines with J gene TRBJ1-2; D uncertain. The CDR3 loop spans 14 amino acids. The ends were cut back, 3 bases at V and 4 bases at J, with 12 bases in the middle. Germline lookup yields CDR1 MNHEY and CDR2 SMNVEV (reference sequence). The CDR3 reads CASSLSGRTYGYTF. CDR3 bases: TGTGCCAGCAGTTTGAGCGGCCGGACCTATGGCTACACCTTC.

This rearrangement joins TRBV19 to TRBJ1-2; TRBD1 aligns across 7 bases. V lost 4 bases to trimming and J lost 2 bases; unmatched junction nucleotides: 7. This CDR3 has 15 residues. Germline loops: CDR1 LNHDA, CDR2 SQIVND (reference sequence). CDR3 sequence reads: CASSRVGTANYGYTF. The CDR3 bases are TGTGCCAGTAGTAGGGTCGGGACAGCCAACTATGGCTACACCTTC. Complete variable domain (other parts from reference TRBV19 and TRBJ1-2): DGGITQSPKYLFRKEGQNVTLSCEQNLNHDAMYWYRQDPGQGLRLIYYSQIVNDFQKGDIAEGYSVSREKKESFPLTVTSAQKNPTAFYLCASSRVGTANYGYTFGSGTRLTVV.

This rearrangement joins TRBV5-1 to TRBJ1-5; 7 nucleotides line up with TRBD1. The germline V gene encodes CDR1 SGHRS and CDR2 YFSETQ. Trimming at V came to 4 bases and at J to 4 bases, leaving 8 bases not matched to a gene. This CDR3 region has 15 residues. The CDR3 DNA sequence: TGCGCCAGCAGCGGCACAGGGGACCCGAATCAGCCCCAGCATTTT. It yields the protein CASSGTGDPNQPQHF.

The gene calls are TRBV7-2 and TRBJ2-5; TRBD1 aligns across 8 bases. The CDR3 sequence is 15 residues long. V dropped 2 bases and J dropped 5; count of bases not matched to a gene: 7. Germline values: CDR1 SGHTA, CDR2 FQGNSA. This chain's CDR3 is CASSLNQGAGETQYF. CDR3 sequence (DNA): TGTGCCAGCAGCTTAAACCAGGGGGCGGGGGAGACCCAGTACTTC.

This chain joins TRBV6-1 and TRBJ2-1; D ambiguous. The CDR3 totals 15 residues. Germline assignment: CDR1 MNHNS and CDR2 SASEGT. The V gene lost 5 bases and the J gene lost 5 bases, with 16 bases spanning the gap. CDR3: CASSTQPGTNNEQFF. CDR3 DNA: TGTGCCAGCAGTACCCAACCGGGCACCAACAATGAGCAGTTCTTC.

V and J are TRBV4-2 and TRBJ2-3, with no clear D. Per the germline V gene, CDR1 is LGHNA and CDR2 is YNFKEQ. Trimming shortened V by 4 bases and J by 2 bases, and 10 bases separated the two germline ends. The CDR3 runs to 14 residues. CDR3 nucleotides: TGTGCCAGCAGCCCACAGCCCGCCACAGATACGCAGTATTTT. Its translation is CASSPQPATDTQYF.

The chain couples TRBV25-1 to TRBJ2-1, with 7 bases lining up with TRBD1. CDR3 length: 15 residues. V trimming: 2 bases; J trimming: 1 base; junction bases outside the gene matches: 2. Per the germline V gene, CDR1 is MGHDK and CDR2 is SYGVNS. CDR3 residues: CASSERTGSYNEQFF. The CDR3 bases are TGTGCCAGCAGTGAACGGACAGGTTCCTACAATGAGCAGTTCTTC.

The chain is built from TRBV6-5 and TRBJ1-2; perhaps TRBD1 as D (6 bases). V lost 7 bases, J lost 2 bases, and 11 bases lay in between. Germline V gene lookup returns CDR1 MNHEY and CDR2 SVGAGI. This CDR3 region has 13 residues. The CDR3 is CASTPTGNYGYTF. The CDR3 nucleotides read TGTGCCAGCACCCCAACAGGGAACTATGGCTACACCTTC.

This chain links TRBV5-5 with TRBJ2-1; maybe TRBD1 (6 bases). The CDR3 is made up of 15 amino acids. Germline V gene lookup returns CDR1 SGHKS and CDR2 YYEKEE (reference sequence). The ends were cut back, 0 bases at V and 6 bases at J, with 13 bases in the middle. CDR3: CASSLGVDSRNEQFF. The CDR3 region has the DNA TGTGCCAGCAGCTTGGGGGTGGACAGCCGCAATGAGCAGTTCTTC.

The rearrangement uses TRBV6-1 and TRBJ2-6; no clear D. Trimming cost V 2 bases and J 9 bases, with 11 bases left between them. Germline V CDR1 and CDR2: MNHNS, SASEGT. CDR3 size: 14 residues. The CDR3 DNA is TGTGCCAGCAGTGAAATGTGGGGTTTCAACGTCCTGACTTTC. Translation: CASSEMWGFNVLTF.

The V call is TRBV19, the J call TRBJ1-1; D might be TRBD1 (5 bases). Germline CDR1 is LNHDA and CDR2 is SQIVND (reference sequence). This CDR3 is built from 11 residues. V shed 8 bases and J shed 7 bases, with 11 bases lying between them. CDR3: CASGGTVEAFF. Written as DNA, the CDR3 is TGTGCCAGTGGAGGGACGGTTGAAGCTTTCTTT.

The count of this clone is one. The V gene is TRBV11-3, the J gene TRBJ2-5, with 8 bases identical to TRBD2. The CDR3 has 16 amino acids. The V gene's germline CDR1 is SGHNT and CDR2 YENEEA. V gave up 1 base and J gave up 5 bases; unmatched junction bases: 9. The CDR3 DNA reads TGTGCCAGCAGCTTAGGAACGGGGGGGGCCCGGGAGACCCAGTACTTC. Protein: CASSLGTGGARETQYF.

CDR3 in DNA: TGTGCCAGCACCTCGGATCCTTTGGGAGCTTTCTTT. Translated, it gives CASTSDPLGAFF. V usage is TRBV5-8 and J usage is TRBJ1-1; D unresolved. Germline CDR1 is SGHTS and CDR2 is YDEGEE. The V end was cut by 6 bases, the J end by 10 bases, with 16 bases between. The CDR3 is 12 residues long.

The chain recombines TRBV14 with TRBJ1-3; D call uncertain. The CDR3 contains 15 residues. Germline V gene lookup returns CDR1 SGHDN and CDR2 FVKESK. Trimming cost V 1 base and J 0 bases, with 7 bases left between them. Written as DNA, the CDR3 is TGTGCCAGCAGCCAAGGAACCTTCTCTGGAAACACCATATATTTT. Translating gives CASSQGTFSGNTIYF.

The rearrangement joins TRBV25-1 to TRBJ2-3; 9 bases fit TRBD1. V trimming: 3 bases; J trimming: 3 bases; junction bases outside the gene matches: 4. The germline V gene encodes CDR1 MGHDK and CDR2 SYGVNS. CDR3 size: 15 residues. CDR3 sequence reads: CASSDMTGGTDTQYF. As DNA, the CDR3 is TGTGCCAGCAGTGACATGACAGGGGGGACAGATACGCAGTATTTT.

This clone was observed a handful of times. CDR3 nucleotides: TGTGCCAGCAGCCCATTAGTCGGGACAGGGGTTCGAGAGACCCAGTACTTC. As protein: CASSPLVGTGVRETQYF. J is TRBJ2-5 and V is TRBV7-9; TRBD1 matches at 10 bases. The CDR3 has 17 residues. Losses at the gene ends were 5 bases for V and 4 bases for J; bases not matched to a gene: 13. In germline, CDR1 is SEHNR, CDR2 FQNEAQ (reference sequence).

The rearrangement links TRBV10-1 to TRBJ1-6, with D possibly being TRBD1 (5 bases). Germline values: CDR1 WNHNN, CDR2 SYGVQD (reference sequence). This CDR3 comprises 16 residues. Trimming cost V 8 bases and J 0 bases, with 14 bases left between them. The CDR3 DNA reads TGCGCCAGCCCCAGGGTAACAGGCTCCTATAATTCACCCCTCCACTTT. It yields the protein CASPRVTGSYNSPLHF.

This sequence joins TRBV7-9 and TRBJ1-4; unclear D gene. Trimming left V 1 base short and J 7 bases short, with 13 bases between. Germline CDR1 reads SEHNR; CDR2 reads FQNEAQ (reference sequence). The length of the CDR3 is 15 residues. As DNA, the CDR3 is TGTGCCAGCAGCTTAGGGGGTGTCGGAGGTGAAAAACTGTTTTTT. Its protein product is CASSLGGVGGEKLFF.

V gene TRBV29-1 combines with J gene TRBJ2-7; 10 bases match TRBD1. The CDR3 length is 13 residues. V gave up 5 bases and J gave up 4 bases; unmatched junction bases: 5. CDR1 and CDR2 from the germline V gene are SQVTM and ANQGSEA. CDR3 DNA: TGCAGCGTTATCGACAGGGGGCTGTACGAGCAGTACTTC. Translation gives CSVIDRGLYEQYF.

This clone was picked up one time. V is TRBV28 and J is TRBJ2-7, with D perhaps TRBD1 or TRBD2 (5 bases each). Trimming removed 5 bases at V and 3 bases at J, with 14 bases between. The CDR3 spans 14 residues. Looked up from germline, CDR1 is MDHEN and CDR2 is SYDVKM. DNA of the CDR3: TGTGCCAGCAGTCCGACACGGGACGTCTACGAGCAGTACTTC. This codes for CASSPTRDVYEQYF.

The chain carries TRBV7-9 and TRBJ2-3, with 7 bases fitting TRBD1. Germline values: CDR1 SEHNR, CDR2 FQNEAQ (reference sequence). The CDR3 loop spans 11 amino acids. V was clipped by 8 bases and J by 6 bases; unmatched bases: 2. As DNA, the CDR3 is TGTGCCAGCGAACAGGGGGATACGCAGTATTTT. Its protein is CASEQGDTQYF.

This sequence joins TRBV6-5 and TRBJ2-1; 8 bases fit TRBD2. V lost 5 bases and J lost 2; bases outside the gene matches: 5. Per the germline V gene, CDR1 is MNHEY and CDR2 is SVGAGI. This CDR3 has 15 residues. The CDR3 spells CASSTSGGPYNEQFF. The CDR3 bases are TGTGCCAGCAGTACGAGCGGGGGCCCCTACAATGAGCAGTTCTTC.

The CDR3 reads CASSVDGDRTDTQYF. The CDR3 nucleotides read TGTGCCAGCAGCGTAGATGGAGACCGCACAGATACGCAGTATTTT. This chain connects TRBV9 to TRBJ2-3, with unresolved D. V lost 0 bases and J lost 1, with 9 bases in between. Germline CDR1 is SGDLS and CDR2 is YYNGEE. This CDR3 region has 15 residues.